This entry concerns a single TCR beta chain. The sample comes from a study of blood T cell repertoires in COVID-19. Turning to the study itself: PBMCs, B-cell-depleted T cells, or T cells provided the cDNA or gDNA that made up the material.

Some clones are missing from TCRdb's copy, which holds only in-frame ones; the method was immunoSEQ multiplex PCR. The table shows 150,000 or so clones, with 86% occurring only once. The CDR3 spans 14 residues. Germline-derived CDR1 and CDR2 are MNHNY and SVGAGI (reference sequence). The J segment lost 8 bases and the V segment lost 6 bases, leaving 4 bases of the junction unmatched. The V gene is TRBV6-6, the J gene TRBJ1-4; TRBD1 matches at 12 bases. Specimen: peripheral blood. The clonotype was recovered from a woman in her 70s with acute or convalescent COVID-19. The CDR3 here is CASRGGTGGEKLFF. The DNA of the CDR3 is TGTGCCAGCAGAGGTGGGACAGGGGGCGAAAAACTGTTTTTT.